Shown below are 20 T cell receptor beta chains from a single sample sequenced in a study of beta chain features in type 1 diabetes. The sequenced template was cDNA made from the entire isolated RNA. Assay used: immunoSEQ multiplex PCR; TCRdb lists only in-frame clones, some missing. The data contain hundreds of thousands of clones, roughly a sixth of them singletons. The source material was naive CD4+ T cells from blood. These receptors were collected from a man aged 18 to 30 in good health.

This clone was found a few times. This sequence joins TRBV7-7 and TRBJ2-3, with D hard to call. Germline-derived CDR1 and CDR2 are SSHAT and FNYEAQ (reference sequence). This CDR3 region has 14 residues. V was pared by 5 bases and J by 1 base, with 10 bases between. CDR3 bases: TGTGCCAGCAGCCCCCAGGTGGGCACAGATACGCAGTATTTT. It codes for CASSPQVGTDTQYF.

This clone was found a few times. The CDR3 protein is CASSPRQGHQETQYF. The CDR3 DNA reads as TGCGCCAGCAGCCCAAGACAGGGGCACCAAGAGACCCAGTACTTC. V is TRBV5-1 and J is TRBJ2-5; 8 bases line up with TRBD1. The ends lost 4 bases at V and 0 bases at J; junction bases unmatched: 5. The length of the CDR3 is 15 residues. CDR1 is SGHRS and CDR2 is YFSETQ in the germline V gene.

This clone was detected only a few times. V is TRBV2 and J is TRBJ1-2; D perhaps matches TRBD1 (5 bases). Germline CDR1 reads SNHLY; CDR2 reads FYNNEI. The CDR3 is 19 amino acids. V was shortened by 4 bases and J by 0 bases, with 24 bases between the two germline ends. The DNA of the CDR3 is TGTGCCAGCAGTGGAGTTGGACGGGGAAGGGGAAAAGCTAACTATGGCTACACCTTC. Its translation: CASSGVGRGRGKANYGYTF. Using reference TRBV2 and TRBJ1-2 for the parts outside the CDR3, the full variable domain is EPEVTQTPSHQVTQMGQEVILRCVPISNHLYFYWYRQILGQKVEFLVSFYNNEISEKSEIFDDQFSVERPDGSNFTLKIRSTKLEDSAMYFCASSGVGRGRGKANYGYTFGSGTRLTVV.

The gene calls are TRBV7-2 and TRBJ1-2; D remains ambiguous. The CDR3 spans 15 residues. The germline CDR1 and CDR2 sequences are SGHTA and FQGNSA. The germline V and J ends were trimmed by 5 bases and 6 bases, with 19 bases remaining between them. CDR3 region: CASSLNQGGGHGYTF. The DNA for the CDR3 is TGTGCCAGCAGCCTCAATCAAGGTGGCGGACATGGCTACACCTTC.

The sample holds a few counts of this clone. This CDR3 is also generated by other DNA sequences in the sample. The chain has TRBV9 and TRBJ2-5; TRBD2 aligns across 8 bases. The CDR3 runs to 14 residues. Germline CDR1 is SGDLS and CDR2 is YYNGEE. V was clipped by 1 base and J by 4 bases; unmatched bases: 3. CDR3 in amino acids: CASSVTSGGETQYF. The CDR3 bases are TGTGCCAGCAGCGTAACCAGCGGGGGAGAGACCCAGTACTTC. Full variable domain (remainder filled in from reference TRBV9 and TRBJ2-5): DSGVTQTPKHLITATGQRVTLRCSPRSGDLSVYWYQQSLDQGLQFLIQYYNGEERAKGNILERFSAQQFPDLHSELNLSSLELGDSALYFCASSVTSGGETQYFGPGTRLLVL.

The CDR3 sequence: CASSQDHLRRITYEQYF. CDR3 coding DNA: TGCGCCAGCAGCCAAGATCATCTCAGGCGCATAACCTACGAGCAGTACTTC. V is TRBV4-1 and J is TRBJ2-7; no clear D. The CDR3 has 17 residues. Germline values: CDR1 MGHRA, CDR2 YSYEKL. Trimming took off 0 bases at V and 2 bases at J, with 17 bases between the two ends.

There are a few counts of this clone. The chain recombines TRBV6-6 with TRBJ2-7; 14 bases align to TRBD2. Per germline, CDR1 MNHNY and CDR2 SVGAGI (reference sequence). J was trimmed by 4 bases and V by 8 bases; bases with no gene match: 7. The CDR3 consists of 15 residues. The CDR3 DNA follows: TGTGCCAGCGGACCCAGGACTAGCGGGAGGTACGAGCAGTACTTC. Protein product: CASGPRTSGRYEQYF.

This clone has a handful of counts. V usage is TRBV2 and J usage is TRBJ1-2; 11 bases are a match to TRBD1. V was clipped by 7 bases and J by 4 bases; unmatched bases: 5. From germline, CDR1 is SNHLY and CDR2 FYNNEI. This CDR3 has 14 amino acids. Written as DNA, the CDR3 is TGTGCCAGCAAGGGACAGGGGGACTCCTATGGCTACACCTTC. It yields the protein CASKGQGDSYGYTF.

CDR3 in amino acids: CASSLGAGAPSTTEAFF. DNA of the CDR3: TGTGCCAGCAGCTTGGGAGCAGGGGCCCCCTCGACCACTGAAGCTTTCTTT. This rearrangement joins TRBV11-2 to TRBJ1-1; D is perhaps TRBD1 (6 bases). The CDR3 extends over 17 amino acids. CDR1 and CDR2 from the germline V gene are SGHAT and FQNNGV. V shed 3 bases and J shed 4 bases, with 21 bases lying between them.

This clone is a singleton in its sample. This chain joins TRBV9 and TRBJ1-2; 8 nucleotides agree with TRBD1. Losses at the gene ends were 0 bases for V and 8 bases for J; bases not matched to a gene: 6. The CDR3 loop spans 14 amino acids. CDR1 and CDR2 (germline): SGDLS, YYNGEE. The chain's CDR3 is CASSVADRVGGYTF. The CDR3 DNA reads TGTGCCAGCAGCGTAGCGGACAGGGTGGGCGGCTACACCTTC. Full variable domain (missing parts from reference TRBV9 and TRBJ1-2): DSGVTQTPKHLITATGQRVTLRCSPRSGDLSVYWYQQSLDQGLQFLIQYYNGEERAKGNILERFSAQQFPDLHSELNLSSLELGDSALYFCASSVADRVGGYTFGSGTRLTVV.

The gene calls are TRBV6-5 and TRBJ2-7; tentatively, D is TRBD2 (5 bases). V lost 6 bases and J lost 2, with 17 bases in between. Germline CDR1 is MNHEY and CDR2 is SVGAGI. This CDR3 has 15 amino acids. In DNA form, the CDR3 reads TGTGCCAGCAGCCCCCTCGGGAAAGGGACCTACGAGCAGTACTTC. As protein: CASSPLGKGTYEQYF.

This clone occurred a few times. The genes are TRBV5-4 and TRBJ1-1; a possible D gene is TRBD1 (6 bases). The length of the CDR3 is 15 residues. V was pared by 3 bases and J by 2 bases, with 14 bases between. From germline, CDR1 is SGHNT and CDR2 YYREEE (reference sequence). CDR3 bases: TGTGCCAGCAGCTCCAAGGGGGGATTTAACACTGAAGCTTTCTTT. Protein: CASSSKGGFNTEAFF.

The V call is TRBV5-1, the J call TRBJ1-2; D perhaps matches TRBD1 (6 bases). This CDR3 is built from 14 residues. Germline lookup yields CDR1 SGHRS and CDR2 YFSETQ. The V end lost 4 bases, the J end lost 4 bases, and 14 bases lay between the germline ends. The CDR3 is CASSRFTGTYGYTF. The CDR3 coding sequence is TGCGCCAGCAGCCGCTTCACAGGGACCTATGGCTACACCTTC.

The chain combines TRBV27 with TRBJ1-5; D is unresolved. V lost 1 base and J lost 3, with 7 bases in between. CDR3 length equals 14 residues. Germline CDR1 MNHEY, CDR2 SMNVEV (reference sequence). CDR3 protein: CASSLFLNNQPQHF. Written as DNA, the CDR3 is TGTGCCAGCAGTTTATTTCTCAACAATCAGCCCCAGCATTTT.

This clone was detected only a few times. V gene TRBV28 combines with J gene TRBJ1-5; D is unresolved. Trimming removed 3 bases at V and 3 bases at J, with 15 bases between. The CDR3 sequence is 16 residues long. In germline, CDR1 is MDHEN, CDR2 SYDVKM. The CDR3 protein is CASSFDQFGANQPQHF. In nucleotides, the CDR3 is TGTGCCAGCAGTTTTGATCAGTTTGGCGCCAATCAGCCCCAGCATTTT.

This clone has a handful of counts. The chain has TRBV7-2 and TRBJ2-5, with D tentatively TRBD2 (5 bases). This CDR3 spans 10 amino acids. The germline V and J ends were trimmed by 2 bases and 14 bases, with 9 bases remaining between them. CDR1 SGHTA and CDR2 FQGNSA come from the germline V gene. This CDR3 reads CASSLREHYF. CDR3 DNA: TGTGCCAGCAGCTTACGGGAACATTACTTC.

The chain employs TRBV4-3 and TRBJ2-3; D gene unclear. Trimming removed 2 bases from V and 6 bases from J, with 15 bases in between. CDR1 LGHNA and CDR2 YSLEER come from the germline V gene. The CDR3 runs 15 residues. As DNA, the CDR3 is TGCGCCAGCAGCCAAAGTTCGGCGCGGACGGATACGCAGTATTTT. Its translation: CASSQSSARTDTQYF.

This clone appeared a few times. This chain links TRBV10-3 with TRBJ1-3, with a tentative D call TRBD1 (5 bases). Germline CDR1 ENHRY, CDR2 SYGVKD. Trimming cost V 5 bases and J 0 bases, with 17 bases left between them. The CDR3 has 17 residues. CDR3 sequence: CAISPRGGESSGNTIYF. In nucleotides, the CDR3 is TGTGCCATCAGTCCACGGGGAGGGGAGAGCTCTGGAAACACCATATATTTT.

This clone has a handful of counts. The chain is built from TRBV11-2 and TRBJ2-1; no clear D. Trimming cost V 2 bases and J 4 bases, with 12 bases left between them. Germline V lookup: CDR1 SGHAT, CDR2 FQNNGV. The CDR3 contains 15 residues. The CDR3: CASSLLVGTYNEQFF. The CDR3 nucleotides read TGTGCCAGCAGCTTACTGGTCGGCACTTACAATGAGCAGTTCTTC.

This clone was detected only a few times. V gene TRBV28 combines with J gene TRBJ2-1, with D possibly being TRBD1 (5 bases). There are 14 residues in the CDR3. The germline CDR1 and CDR2 sequences are MDHEN and SYDVKM. The germline V and J ends were trimmed by 7 bases and 12 bases, with 22 bases remaining between them. The CDR3 is CASTRTPPYHGQFF. In nucleotides, the CDR3 is TGTGCCAGCACTCGGACACCACCCTACCATGGGCAGTTCTTC.